By share of the sample, the clone carrying this TCR delta chain is medium-sized (0.01 to 0.1%). At the DNA level, this CDR3 is encoded by other sequences in the same sample as well. TCRdb used CATT to re-call clones from the RT-PCR reads. The data hold thousands of delta-chain clones, with roughly 15% observed a single time. This entry comes from a study of gamma-delta T cells after stem cell transplantation. The junction had 4 bases not matched to a gene; V was cut back by 1 base and J by 0 bases. Germline CDR1 GEAIGNYY, CDR2 EKD. The CDR3 sequence is 19 residues long. The clonotype comes from a human donor. It is not recorded whose cells these are; they may come from a transplant donor. This chain uses TRDV2 with TRDJ3, with 11 bases fitting TRDD3. The sample comprised gamma-delta T cells. The CDR3 bases are TGTGCCTGTGACACAAGGACTGGGGGATACTCCTGGGACACCCGACAGATGTTTTTC. Protein product: CACDTRTGGYSWDTRQMFF.